These T cell receptor beta chains were read from a single sample in a study of monozygotic twins with inflammatory bowel disease. TCRdb reprocessed the 5' RACE reads and reports one entry per CDR3 protein, with no DNA. The sample totals more than 350,000 distinct CDR3 sequences. Source material: blood. The receptors come from a human donor with ulcerative colitis or Crohn's disease, or a healthy co-twin of an affected twin (not recorded which). Both conserved end residues are part of each CDR3.

V gene: TRBV4-1
CDR3 length: 15
J gene: TRBJ2-1
CDR3 protein: CASSRSGSEYNEQFF

V gene: TRBV27
CDR3 length: 15
J gene: TRBJ1-2
CDR3 protein: CASSLRQGNDYGYTF

V gene: TRBV5-1
CDR3 length: 14
J gene: TRBJ2-3
CDR3 protein: CASSTIPSTDTQYF

V gene: TRBV30
CDR3 length: 14
J gene: TRBJ1-5
CDR3 protein: CAWKHSHSNQPQHF

V gene: TRBV7-2
CDR3 length: 15
J gene: TRBJ1-1
CDR3 protein: CASSPVGGRGTEAFF

V gene: TRBV4-2
CDR3 length: 18
J gene: TRBJ2-5
CDR3 protein: CASSQGTADRGLTETQYF

V gene: TRBV20-1
CDR3 length: 17
J gene: TRBJ2-1
CDR3 protein: CSARVTTAGLTYNEQFF

V gene: TRBV5-1
CDR3 length: 15
J gene: TRBJ2-6
CDR3 protein: CASSLTFSGANVLTF

V gene: TRBV2
CDR3 length: 11
J gene: TRBJ1-2
CDR3 protein: CASSVVGDYTF

V gene: TRBV11-1
CDR3 length: 14
J gene: TRBJ2-7
CDR3 protein: CASSLQEGSYEQYF

V gene: TRBV5-1
CDR3 length: 16
J gene: TRBJ2-7
CDR3 protein: CASSSQHGHTSYEQYF

V gene: TRBV18
CDR3 length: 14
J gene: TRBJ1-1
CDR3 protein: CASSPGISASEAFF

V gene: TRBV5-1
CDR3 length: 13
J gene: TRBJ2-5
CDR3 protein: CASSGRQGETQYF

V gene: TRBV5-4
CDR3 length: 14
J gene: TRBJ2-7
CDR3 protein: CASSLIQIPYEQYF

V gene: TRBV15
CDR3 length: 13
J gene: TRBJ1-5
CDR3 protein: CATSRGTGQPQHF

V gene: TRBV4-2
CDR3 length: 15
J gene: TRBJ1-1
CDR3 protein: CASSPREQPNTEAFF

V gene: TRBV6-2/TRBV6-3
CDR3 length: 13
J gene: TRBJ1-5
CDR3 protein: CASSGQNGQPQHF

V gene: TRBV20-1
CDR3 length: 15
J gene: TRBJ2-1
CDR3 protein: CSAKSGTGSWNEQFF

V gene: TRBV15
CDR3 length: 14
J gene: TRBJ2-1
CDR3 protein: CATSRGPVPNEQFF

V gene: TRBV28
CDR3 length: 17
J gene: TRBJ1-5
CDR3 protein: CATFRDRDILGNQPQHF

V gene: TRBV4-1
CDR3 length: 16
J gene: TRBJ1-2
CDR3 protein: CASSHEVEGRGYGYTF

V gene: TRBV5-4
CDR3 length: 14
J gene: TRBJ2-1
CDR3 protein: CASSSTSGSLEQFF

V gene: TRBV5-1
CDR3 length: 12
J gene: TRBJ2-5
CDR3 protein: CASRRAGETQYF

V gene: TRBV11-2
CDR3 length: 19
J gene: TRBJ1-6
CDR3 protein: CASSLGRETARFNNSPLHF

V gene: TRBV5-1
CDR3 length: 14
J gene: TRBJ2-3
CDR3 protein: CASKGEEVTDTQYF